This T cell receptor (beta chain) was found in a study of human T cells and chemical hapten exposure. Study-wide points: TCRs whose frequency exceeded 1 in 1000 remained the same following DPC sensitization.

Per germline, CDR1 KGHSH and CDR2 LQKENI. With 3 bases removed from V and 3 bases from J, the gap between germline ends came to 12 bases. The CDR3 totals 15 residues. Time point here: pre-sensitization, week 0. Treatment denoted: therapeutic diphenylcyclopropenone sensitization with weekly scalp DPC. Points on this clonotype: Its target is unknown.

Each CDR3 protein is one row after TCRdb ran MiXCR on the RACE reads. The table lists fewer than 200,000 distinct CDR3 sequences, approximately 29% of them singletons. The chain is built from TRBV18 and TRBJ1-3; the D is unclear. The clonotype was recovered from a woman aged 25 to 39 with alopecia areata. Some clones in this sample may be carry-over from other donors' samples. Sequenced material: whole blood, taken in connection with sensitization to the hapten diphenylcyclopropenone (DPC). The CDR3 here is CASSPSIRLGNTIYF. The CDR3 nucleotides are TGTGCCAGCTCACCCTCAATACGCCTTGGAAACACCATATATTTT.